The 19 T cell receptor beta chains in this list originate from one sample, sequenced in a study of shared T cell receptors in the human thymus. Only in-frame clones appear in the TCRdb table, and some are missing; sequencing was by immunoSEQ multiplex PCR. Among around 340,000 clones listed, 85% to 95% were seen once. The source material was thymocytes. These receptors came from a human donor.

The rearrangement links TRBV28 to TRBJ1-5; D gene uncertain. The CDR3 loop spans 13 amino acids. V lost 9 bases and J 4 bases, leaving 13 bases between the germline ends. Germline V CDR1 and CDR2: MDHEN, SYDVKM. The CDR3 nucleotides are TGTGCCAGTAGTCCGGCAGCGAATCAGCCCCAGCATTTT. Its translation is CASSPAANQPQHF.

The rearrangement links TRBV19 to TRBJ1-2; D remains unclear. Between the trimmed V and J ends, which lost 2 bases and 2 bases, there was a span of 12 bases. The CDR3 sequence is 15 residues long. CDR1 and CDR2 from the germline V gene are LNHDA and SQIVND (reference sequence). Here the CDR3 DNA reads TGTGCCAGTAGTATAAAGCCCCGGGAAAACTATGGCTACACCTTC. It specifies CASSIKPRENYGYTF.

The chain combines TRBV4-2 with TRBJ1-5, with a possible D match to TRBD1 (5 bases). This CDR3 contains 20 residues. The ends were cut back, 0 bases at V and 2 bases at J, with 23 bases in the middle. CDR1 is LGHNA and CDR2 is YNFKEQ in the germline V gene. The CDR3 loop reads CASSQDIGQGNDYRNQPQHF. CDR3 coding DNA: TGTGCCAGCAGCCAAGATATCGGGCAGGGAAATGATTACCGCAATCAGCCCCAGCATTTT.

The chain has TRBV5-6 and TRBJ2-2; possibly TRBD2 for D (6 bases). Germline values: CDR1 SGHDT, CDR2 YYEEEE. V was shortened by 2 bases and J by 7 bases, with 18 bases between the two germline ends. The CDR3 covers 16 residues. The CDR3 sequence: CASSFGYGGSVGELFF. The CDR3 region has the DNA TGTGCCAGCAGCTTTGGGTACGGGGGTTCTGTCGGGGAGCTGTTTTTT. Variable domain in full (rest from reference TRBV5-6 and TRBJ2-2): DAGVTQSPTHLIKTRGQQVTLRCSPKSGHDTVSWYQQALGQGPQFIFQYYEEEERQRGNFPDRFSGHQFPNYSSELNVNALLLGDSALYLCASSFGYGGSVGELFFGEGSRLTVL.

The chain is built from TRBV29-1 and TRBJ2-7; TRBD1 might be the D (6 bases). CDR1 is SQVTM, CDR2 ANQGSEA, per germline. The V end lost 6 bases, the J end lost 2 bases, and 20 bases lay between the germline ends. The CDR3 is made up of 15 amino acids. This chain's CDR3 is CSVRTTGLGAYEQYF. CDR3 DNA: TGCAGCGTCCGCACCACAGGGCTGGGGGCCTACGAGCAGTACTTC.

The V gene is TRBV5-4, the J gene TRBJ2-3, with D uncertain. Trimming took off 0 bases at V and 4 bases at J, with 6 bases between the two ends. CDR1 and CDR2 from the germline V gene are SGHNT and YYREEE (reference sequence). There are 13 residues in the CDR3. DNA for the CDR3: TGTGCCAGCAGCTTGGAGACGCCAGATACGCAGTATTTT. Translating gives CASSLETPDTQYF.

The chain employs TRBV10-3 and TRBJ2-6, with TRBD1 identical over 9 bases. CDR3 size: 15 residues. In germline, CDR1 is ENHRY, CDR2 SYGVKD. The junction had 7 bases not matched to a gene; V was cut back by 10 bases and J by 3 bases. The CDR3 DNA reads TGTGCCACCGGGACAGGGATAGTTGGGGCCAACGTCCTGACTTTC. As protein: CATGTGIVGANVLTF.

Only one count was recorded for this clone. The CDR3 DNA sequence: TGTGCCAGCAGTGAAGTTGAAGGGAATGAGCAGTTCTTC. It translates to CASSEVEGNEQFF. The chain joins TRBV2 to TRBJ2-1; no clear D. V lost 1 base and J 7 bases, leaving 8 bases between the germline ends. The germline gives CDR1 SNHLY, CDR2 FYNNEI. The CDR3 loop spans 13 amino acids.

The chain has TRBV6-1 and TRBJ1-2; D is ambiguous. In germline, CDR1 is MNHNS, CDR2 SASEGT. V was cut by 7 bases and J by 1 base, with 7 bases left in between. The CDR3 consists of 12 residues. The CDR3 sequence is CASKVVNYGYTF. For the CDR3, the DNA is TGTGCCAGCAAGGTTGTTAACTATGGCTACACCTTC.

The chain joins TRBV9 to TRBJ2-3; the match to TRBD2 covers 13 bases. Germline CDR1 SGDLS, CDR2 YYNGEE. V was clipped by 3 bases and J by 5 bases; unmatched bases: 6. This CDR3 comprises 16 residues. The CDR3 loop is CASSARLAGGGDTQYF. CDR3 DNA sequence: TGTGCCAGCAGCGCGCGACTAGCGGGAGGCGGAGATACGCAGTATTTT.

The genes are TRBV19 and TRBJ1-4, with a tentative D call TRBD1 (6 bases). Trimming removed 0 bases from V and 2 bases from J, with 13 bases in between. This CDR3 contains 17 residues. Germline-derived CDR1 and CDR2 are LNHDA and SQIVND (reference sequence). CDR3 DNA sequence: TGTGCCAGTAGTATAGACAGGGGTTTGGGGACTAATGAAAAACTGTTTTTT. It yields the protein CASSIDRGLGTNEKLFF.

The chain uses TRBV21-1 and TRBJ1-5. TRBV21-1 has pseudogene status. This CDR3 is built from 15 residues. The CDR3 nucleotides are TGTGCCAGCAGCAAAGTGTGTGGGTGGGATCAGCCCCAGCATTTT. Translating it yields CASSKVCGWDQPQHF.

The rearrangement uses TRBV2 and TRBJ1-5; 9 bases agree with TRBD1. Germline loops: CDR1 SNHLY, CDR2 FYNNEI. J was trimmed by 6 bases and V by 1 base; bases with no gene match: 1. This CDR3 is built from 14 residues. Here the CDR3 reads CASSEDRGLQPQHF. In nucleotides, the CDR3 is TGTGCCAGCAGTGAAGACAGGGGGCTTCAGCCCCAGCATTTT.

This chain links TRBV30 with TRBJ2-5, with D possibly being TRBD1 (5 bases). CDR1 and CDR2 (germline): GTSNPN, SVGIG (reference sequence). Trimming cost V 4 bases and J 2 bases, with 8 bases left between them. This CDR3 is 12 amino acids long. CDR3 nucleotide sequence: TGTGCCTGGAAAAGACAGCAAGAGACCCAGTACTTC. Translating gives CAWKRQQETQYF.

This sequence joins TRBV7-2 and TRBJ1-2; 10 bases are shared with TRBD1. The V and J ends lost 5 bases and 0 bases, in that order; junction bases with no gene match: 9. The CDR3 runs to 17 residues. Germline V gene sequence: CDR1 SGHTA, CDR2 FQGNSA. The CDR3 is CASSPRDRGVPNYGYTF. The DNA of the CDR3 is TGTGCCAGCAGCCCCCGGGACAGGGGAGTCCCTAACTATGGCTACACCTTC.

The CDR3 reads CASRHILGVTGELFF. The CDR3 DNA sequence: TGTGCCAGCAGGCATATTCTGGGTGTCACCGGGGAGCTGTTTTTT. The chain uses TRBV7-2 and TRBJ2-2; no clear D gene. V was cut by 6 bases and J by 4 bases, with 15 bases left in between. The length of the CDR3 is 15 residues. Germline CDR1 reads SGHTA; CDR2 reads FQGNSA. Based on the CDR3 plus reference TRBV7-2 and TRBJ2-2, the full variable domain is GAGVSQSPSNKVTEKGKDVELRCDPISGHTALYWYRQSLGQGLEFLIYFQGNSAPDKSGLPSDRFSAERTGGSVSTLTIQRTQQEDSAVYLCASRHILGVTGELFFGEGSRLTVL.

This rearrangement joins TRBV6-4 to TRBJ2-2, with D unclear. Germline-derived CDR1 and CDR2 are MRHNA and SNTAGT. The CDR3 has 13 residues. V was trimmed by 5 bases and J by 7 bases, leaving 11 bases between them. For the CDR3, the DNA is TGTGCCAGCAGTCCCCGGATTGGCGGGGAGCTGTTTTTT. Translation: CASSPRIGGELFF.

V usage is TRBV11-2 and J usage is TRBJ2-3, with 11 bases matching TRBD2. With 1 base clipped from V and 6 bases from J, the junction kept 0 bases outside the gene matches. CDR1 is SGHAT and CDR2 is FQNNGV in the germline V gene. This CDR3 is built from 14 residues. The CDR3 nucleotides are TGTGCCAGCAGCTTAGGACTAGCGGGGGATACGCAGTATTTT. It specifies CASSLGLAGDTQYF.

This chain uses TRBV27 with TRBJ1-1; no clear D. The CDR3 length is 12 residues. Germline V CDR1 and CDR2: MNHEY, SMNVEV (reference sequence). V lost 6 bases, J lost 1 base, and 6 bases lay in between. CDR3 sequence reads: CASRVGNTEAFF. In DNA form, the CDR3 reads TGTGCCAGCAGGGTGGGGAACACTGAAGCTTTCTTT.